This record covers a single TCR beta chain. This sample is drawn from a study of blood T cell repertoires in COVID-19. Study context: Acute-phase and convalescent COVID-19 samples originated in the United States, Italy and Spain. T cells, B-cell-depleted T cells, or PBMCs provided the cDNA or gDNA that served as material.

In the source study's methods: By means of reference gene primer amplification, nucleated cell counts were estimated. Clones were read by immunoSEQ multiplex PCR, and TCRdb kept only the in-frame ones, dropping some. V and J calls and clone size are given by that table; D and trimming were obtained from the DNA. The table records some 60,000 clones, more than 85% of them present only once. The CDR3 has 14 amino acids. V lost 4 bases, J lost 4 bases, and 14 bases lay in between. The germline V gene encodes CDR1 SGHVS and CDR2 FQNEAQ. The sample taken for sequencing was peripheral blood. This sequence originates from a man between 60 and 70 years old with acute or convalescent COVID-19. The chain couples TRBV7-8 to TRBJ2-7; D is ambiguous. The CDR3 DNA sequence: TGTGCCAGCAGCTCGACTCCCGTTATTTACGAGCAGTACTTC. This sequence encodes CASSSTPVIYEQYF.